One TCR beta chain is described in this entry. This sample is drawn from a study of regulatory and conventional T cells in RAG deficiency. Method: immunoSEQ multiplex PCR; TCRdb's copy keeps in-frame clones and lacks some. The table has about 8,500 clones, around 80% seen once; the top ten hold approximately 30%. Germline CDR1 is KGHSH and CDR2 is LQKENI. The CDR3 is 13 residues long. Trimming shortened V by 2 bases and J by 4 bases, and 8 bases separated the two germline ends. Another study also made use of these data, one on regulatory T cells. This second study notes: Primers: 52 TRBV forward and 13 TRBJ reverse.

Specimen: CD8+ T cells sorted from blood. The chain recombines TRBV18 with TRBJ2-5; D uncertain. This sequence originates from a human donor in good health. Written as DNA, the CDR3 is TGTGCCAGCTCACCAGGCAATGGAGAGACCCAGTACTTC. This encodes CASSPGNGETQYF.